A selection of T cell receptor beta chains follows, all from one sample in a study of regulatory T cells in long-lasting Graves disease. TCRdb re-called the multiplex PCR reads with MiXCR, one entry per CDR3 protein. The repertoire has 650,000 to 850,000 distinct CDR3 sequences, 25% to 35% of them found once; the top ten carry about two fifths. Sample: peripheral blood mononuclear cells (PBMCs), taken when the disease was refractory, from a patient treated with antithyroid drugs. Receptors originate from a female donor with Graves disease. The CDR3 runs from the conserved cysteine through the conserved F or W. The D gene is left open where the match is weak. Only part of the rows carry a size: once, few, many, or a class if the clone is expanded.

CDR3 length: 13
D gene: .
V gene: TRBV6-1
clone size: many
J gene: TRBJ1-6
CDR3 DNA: TGTGCCAGCAGGGGACGGGGTAATTCACCCCTCCACTTT
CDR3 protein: CASRGRGNSPLHF

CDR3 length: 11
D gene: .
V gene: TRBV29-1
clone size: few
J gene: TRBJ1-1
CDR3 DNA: TGCAGCGTTGACGATTACACTGAAGCTTTCTTT
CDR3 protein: CSVDDYTEAFF

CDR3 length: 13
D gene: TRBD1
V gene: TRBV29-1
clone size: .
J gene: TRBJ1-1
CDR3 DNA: TGCAGCGTTAGACAGGGGAGTAGCACTGAAGCTTTCTTT
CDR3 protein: CSVRQGSSTEAFF

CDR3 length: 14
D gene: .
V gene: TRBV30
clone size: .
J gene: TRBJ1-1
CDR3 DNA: TGTGCCTGGAGTGTACCAGGGGTACCGTCTGAAGCTTTCTTT
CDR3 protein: CAWSVPGVPSEAFF

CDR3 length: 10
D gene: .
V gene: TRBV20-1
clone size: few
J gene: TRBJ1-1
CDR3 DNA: TGCAGTGGGACACCTCTTGAAGCTTTCTTT
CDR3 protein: CSGTPLEAFF

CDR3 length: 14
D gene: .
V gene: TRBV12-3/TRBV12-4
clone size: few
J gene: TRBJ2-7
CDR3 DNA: TGTGCCAGCAGTTGGGACCGGGACAACTACGAGCAGTACTTC
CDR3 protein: CASSWDRDNYEQYF

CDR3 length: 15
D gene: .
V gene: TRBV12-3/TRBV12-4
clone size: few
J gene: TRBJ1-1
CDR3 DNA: TGTGCCAGCACTTCATTGTCCCGGGACAACACTGAAGCTTTCTTT
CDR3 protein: CASTSLSRDNTEAFF

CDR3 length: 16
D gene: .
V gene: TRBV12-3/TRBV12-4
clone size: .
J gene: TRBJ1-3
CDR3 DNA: TGTGCCAGCAGTTTGTACAGGGTGAGCTCTGGAAACACCATATATTTT
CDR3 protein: CASSLYRVSSGNTIYF

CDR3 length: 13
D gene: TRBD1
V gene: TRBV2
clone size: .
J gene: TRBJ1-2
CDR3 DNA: TGTGCCAGCACCCAGGGGGTTCTTTATGGCTACACCTTC
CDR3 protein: CASTQGVLYGYTF

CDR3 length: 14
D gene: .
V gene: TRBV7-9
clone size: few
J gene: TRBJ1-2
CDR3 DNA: TGTGCCAGCACTCAGAGAACCTACAACTATGGCTACACCTTC
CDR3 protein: CASTQRTYNYGYTF

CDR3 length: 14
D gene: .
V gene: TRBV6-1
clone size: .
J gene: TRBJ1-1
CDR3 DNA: TGTGCCAGCAGTGTTAAGGGGGGGGGCACTGAAGCTTTCTTT
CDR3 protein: CASSVKGGGTEAFF

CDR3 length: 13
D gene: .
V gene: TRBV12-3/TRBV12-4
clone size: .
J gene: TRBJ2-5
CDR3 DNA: TGTGCCGGCAGTTTGTTAGTGACAGAGACCCAGTACTTC
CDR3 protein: CAGSLLVTETQYF

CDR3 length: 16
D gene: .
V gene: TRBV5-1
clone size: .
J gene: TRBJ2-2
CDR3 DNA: TGCGCCAGCAGCTTAGGGTTGGAGGATGGCACCGGGGAGCTGTTTTTT
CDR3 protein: CASSLGLEDGTGELFF

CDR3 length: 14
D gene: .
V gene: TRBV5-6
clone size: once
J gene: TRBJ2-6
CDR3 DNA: TGTGCCAGCAGGGGGTATGCTGGGGCCAACGTCCTGACTTTC
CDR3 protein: CASRGYAGANVLTF

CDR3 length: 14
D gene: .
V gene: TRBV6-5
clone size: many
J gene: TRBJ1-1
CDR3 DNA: TGTGCCAGCAGTTACTCCGGGGAGAACACTGAAGCTTTCTTT
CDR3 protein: CASSYSGENTEAFF

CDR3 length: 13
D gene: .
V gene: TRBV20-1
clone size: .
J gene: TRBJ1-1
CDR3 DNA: TGCAGTGCTAGGGTGACGAAGAACACTGAAGCTTTCTTT
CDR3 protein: CSARVTKNTEAFF

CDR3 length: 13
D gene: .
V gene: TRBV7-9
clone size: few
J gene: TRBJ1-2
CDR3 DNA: TGTGCCAGCAGCCCGATGGGGACGTATGGCTACACCTTC
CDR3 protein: CASSPMGTYGYTF

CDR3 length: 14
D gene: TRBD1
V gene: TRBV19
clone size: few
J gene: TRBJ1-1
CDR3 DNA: TGTGCCAGTAGTATAACAGGGGACTCTGCTGAAGCTTTCTTT
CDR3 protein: CASSITGDSAEAFF